This T cell receptor (beta chain) was sequenced during a study of shared clonotypes between healthy human individuals. In the authors' workflow: Junction-only sequences without quality scores came from ImmunoSEQ, so filtering differed. Profiled with immunoSEQ multiplex PCR; TCRdb holds only in-frame clones, not every one. V, J and clone size were drawn from that table, and D and trimming were deduced from the DNA. The data hold 530,000 or so clones, with roughly 79% observed a single time. The CDR3 is made up of 12 amino acids. Germline CDR1 reads SQVTM; CDR2 reads ANQGSEA. V dropped 5 bases and J dropped 6 bases, with 14 bases sitting between them.

This rearrangement joins TRBV29-1 to TRBJ2-7; TRBD1 might be the D (6 bases). The TCR originated in a middle-aged woman in good health. Some clones in this sample may be carry-over from other donors' samples. Specimen: PBMCs. CDR3 region: CSVTGTQGEQYF. The CDR3 DNA reads as TGCAGCGTTACAGGGACCCAGGGCGAGCAGTACTTC.